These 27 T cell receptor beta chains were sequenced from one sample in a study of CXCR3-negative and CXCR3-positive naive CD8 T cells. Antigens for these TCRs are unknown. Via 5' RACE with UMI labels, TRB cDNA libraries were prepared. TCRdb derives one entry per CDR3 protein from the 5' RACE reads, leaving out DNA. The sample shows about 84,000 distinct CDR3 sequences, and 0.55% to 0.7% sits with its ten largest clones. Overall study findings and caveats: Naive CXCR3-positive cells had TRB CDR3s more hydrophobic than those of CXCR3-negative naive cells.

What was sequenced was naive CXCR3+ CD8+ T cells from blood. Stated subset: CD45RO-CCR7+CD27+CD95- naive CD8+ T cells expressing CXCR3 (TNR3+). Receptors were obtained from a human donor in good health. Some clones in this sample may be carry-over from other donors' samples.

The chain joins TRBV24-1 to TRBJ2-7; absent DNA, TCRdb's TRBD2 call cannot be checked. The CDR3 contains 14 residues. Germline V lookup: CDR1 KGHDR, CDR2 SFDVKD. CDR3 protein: CATSDPRVGGEQYF.

CDR3 sequence: CASSPMASNTEAFF. V usage is TRBV7-3 and J usage is TRBJ1-1. The germline V gene encodes CDR1 SGHTA and CDR2 FQGTGA. This CDR3 contains 14 residues.

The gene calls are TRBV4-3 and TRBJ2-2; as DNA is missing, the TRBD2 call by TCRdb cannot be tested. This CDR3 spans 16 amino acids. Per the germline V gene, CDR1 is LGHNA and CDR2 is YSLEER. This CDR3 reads CASSQDTGPSGGELFF.

The CDR3 region is CASLAPANTEAFF. The chain is built from TRBV5-1 and TRBJ1-1; no DNA is available, so the TRBD1 call from TCRdb remains unchecked. Germline values: CDR1 SGHRS, CDR2 YFSETQ. This CDR3 contains 13 residues.

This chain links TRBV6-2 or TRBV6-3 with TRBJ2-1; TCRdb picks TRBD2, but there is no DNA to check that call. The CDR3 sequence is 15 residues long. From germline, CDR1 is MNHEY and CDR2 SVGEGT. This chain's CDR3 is CASSGLVGNGNEQSF.

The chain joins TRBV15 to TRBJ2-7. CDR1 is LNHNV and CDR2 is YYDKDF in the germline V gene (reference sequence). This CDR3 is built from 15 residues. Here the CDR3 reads CATSSMTGAPYEQYF.

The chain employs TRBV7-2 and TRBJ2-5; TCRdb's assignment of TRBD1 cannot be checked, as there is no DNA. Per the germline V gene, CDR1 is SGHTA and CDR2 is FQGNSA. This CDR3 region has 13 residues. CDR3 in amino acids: CASSPGQGGTQYF.

The CDR3 sequence: CATSSPRTRRPYNEQFF. V gene TRBV15 combines with J gene TRBJ2-1; the TCRdb call, TRBD2, lacks DNA for checking. Per the germline V gene, CDR1 is LNHNV and CDR2 is YYDKDF (reference sequence). This CDR3 spans 17 amino acids. The variable domain in full, with the rest retrieved from reference TRBV15 and TRBJ2-1, is DAMVIQNPRYQVTQFGKPVTLSCSQTLNHNVMYWYQQKSSQAPKLLFHYYDKDFNNEADTPDNFQSRRPNTSFCFLDIRSPGLGDTAMYLCATSSPRTRRPYNEQFFGPGTRLTVL.

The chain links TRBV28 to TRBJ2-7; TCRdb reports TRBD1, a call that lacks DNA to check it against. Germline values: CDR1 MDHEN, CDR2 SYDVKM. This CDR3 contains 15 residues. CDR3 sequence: CASSFRGQVKYEQYF.

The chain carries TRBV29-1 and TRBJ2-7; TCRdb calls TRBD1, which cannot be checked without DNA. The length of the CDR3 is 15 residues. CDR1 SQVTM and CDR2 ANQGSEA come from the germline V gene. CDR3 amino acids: CSVYFRDRVTYEQYF.

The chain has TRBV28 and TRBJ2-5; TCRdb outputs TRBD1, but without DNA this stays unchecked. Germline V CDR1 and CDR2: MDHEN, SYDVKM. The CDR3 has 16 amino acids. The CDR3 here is CASSGGPTTFQETQYF. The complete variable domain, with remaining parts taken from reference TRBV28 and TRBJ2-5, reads DVKVTQSSRYLVKRTGEKVFLECVQDMDHENMFWYRQDPGLGLRLIYFSYDVKMKEKGDIPEGYSVSREKKERFSLILESASTNQTSMYLCASSGGPTTFQETQYFGPGTRLLVL.

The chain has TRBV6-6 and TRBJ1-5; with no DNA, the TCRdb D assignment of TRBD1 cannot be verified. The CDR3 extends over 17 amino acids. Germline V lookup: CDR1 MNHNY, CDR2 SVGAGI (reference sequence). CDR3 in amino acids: CASSYGLTGGGSQPQHF.

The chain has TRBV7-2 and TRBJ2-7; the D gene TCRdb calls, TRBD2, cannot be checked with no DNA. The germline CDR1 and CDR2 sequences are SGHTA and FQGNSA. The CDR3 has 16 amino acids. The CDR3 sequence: CASSFGRGEGLGEQYF.

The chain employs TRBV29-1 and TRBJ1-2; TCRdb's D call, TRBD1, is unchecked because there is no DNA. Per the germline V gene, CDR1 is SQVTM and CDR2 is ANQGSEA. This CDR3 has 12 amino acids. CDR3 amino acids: CSGVGGDFGYTF. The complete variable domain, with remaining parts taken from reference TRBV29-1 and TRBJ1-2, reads SAVISQKPSRDICQRGTSLTIQCQVDSQVTMMFWYRQQPGQSLTLIATANQGSEATYESGFVIDKFPISRPNLTFSTLTVSNMSPEDSSIYLCSGVGGDFGYTFGSGTRLTVV.

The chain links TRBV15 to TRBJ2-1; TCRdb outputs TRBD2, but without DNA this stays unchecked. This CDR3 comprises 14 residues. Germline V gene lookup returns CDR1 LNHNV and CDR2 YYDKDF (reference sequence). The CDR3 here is CATSPEEGDNEQFF.

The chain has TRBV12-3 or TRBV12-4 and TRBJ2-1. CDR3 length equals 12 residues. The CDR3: CASSLSQTKQFF.

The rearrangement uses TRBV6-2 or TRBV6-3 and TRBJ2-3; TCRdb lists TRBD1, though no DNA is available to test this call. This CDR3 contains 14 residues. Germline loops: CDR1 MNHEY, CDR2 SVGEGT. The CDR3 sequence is CASSYSTRADTQYF.

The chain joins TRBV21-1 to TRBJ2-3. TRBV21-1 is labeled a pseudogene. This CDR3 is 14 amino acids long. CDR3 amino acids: CASSGFPRTDTQYF.

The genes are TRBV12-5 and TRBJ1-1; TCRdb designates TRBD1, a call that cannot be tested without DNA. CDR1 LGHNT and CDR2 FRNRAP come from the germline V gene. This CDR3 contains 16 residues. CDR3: CASGLGAGGADTEAFF. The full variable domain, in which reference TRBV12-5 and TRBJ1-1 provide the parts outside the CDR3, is DARVTQTPRHKVTEMGQEVTMRCQPILGHNTVFWYRQTMMQGLELLAYFRNRAPLDDSGMPKDRFSAEMPDATLATLKIQPSEPRDSAVYFCASGLGAGGADTEAFFGQGTRLTVV.

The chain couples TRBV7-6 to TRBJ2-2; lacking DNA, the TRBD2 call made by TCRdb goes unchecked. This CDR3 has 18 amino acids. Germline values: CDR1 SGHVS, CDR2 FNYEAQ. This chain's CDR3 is CASSSPSGGAPVTGELFF.

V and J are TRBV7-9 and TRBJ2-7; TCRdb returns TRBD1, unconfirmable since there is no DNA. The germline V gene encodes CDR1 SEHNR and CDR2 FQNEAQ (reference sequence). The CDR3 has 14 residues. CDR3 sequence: CASSPPGRVYEQYF.

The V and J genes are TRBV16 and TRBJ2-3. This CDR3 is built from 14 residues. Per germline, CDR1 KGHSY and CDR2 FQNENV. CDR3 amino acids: CASSQSVYTDTQYF.

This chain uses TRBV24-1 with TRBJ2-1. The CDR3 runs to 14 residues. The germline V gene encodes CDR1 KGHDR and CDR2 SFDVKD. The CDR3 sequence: CATSDSVIVGGQFF.

CDR3 sequence: CSVGLAGTDTQYF. This rearrangement joins TRBV29-1 to TRBJ2-3; lacking DNA, the TRBD2 call made by TCRdb goes unchecked. The germline gives CDR1 SQVTM, CDR2 ANQGSEA. The CDR3 extends over 13 amino acids.

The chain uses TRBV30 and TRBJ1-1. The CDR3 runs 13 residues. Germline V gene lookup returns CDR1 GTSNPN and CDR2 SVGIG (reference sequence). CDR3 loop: CAWSGTVNTEAFF.

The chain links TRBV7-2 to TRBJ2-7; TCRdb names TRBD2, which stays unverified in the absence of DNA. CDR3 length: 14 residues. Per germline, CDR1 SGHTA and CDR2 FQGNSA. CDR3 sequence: CASSPRLDPYEQYF.

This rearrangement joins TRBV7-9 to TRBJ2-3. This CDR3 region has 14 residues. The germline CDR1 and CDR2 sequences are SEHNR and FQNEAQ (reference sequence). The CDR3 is CASSFIGPADTQYF.